This is a list of T cell receptor beta chains from one sample in a study of shared clonotypes between healthy human individuals. The data were produced by immunoSEQ multiplex PCR, yet TCRdb's version contains in-frame clones alone and is incomplete. Altogether under 1,100,000 clones are present, more than 65% being singletons, with the ten largest covering around 1.4%. Specimen: memory CD4+ T cells sorted from blood. The receptors were sampled from a man in his late teens or twenties in good health. CDR3s include the opening cysteine and the closing phenylalanine or tryptophan. Clone size is not always given. Where it is, it says once, few, many or a class for expanded clones.

CAWSAQGRDEQYF | NA | TRBV30
CAWSVRGYGYTF | NA | TRBV30
CASRGLAGGYDTQYF | NA | TRBV6-5
CASSSRPGSGYGYTF | NA | TRBV7-2
CSAPARDLYSNQPQHF | NA | TRBV29-1
CASSLGRGRDTGELFF | NA | TRBV5-4
CASSLEASGEVSTQYF | NA | TRBV5-1
CASTDRQAQETQYF | NA | TRBV25-1
CAWTPDILSTEAFF | few | TRBV30
CASSSQGAVGELFF | few | TRBV7-9
CASSTIPDRVREKLFF | few | TRBV5-5
CASSFLDRNTGELFF | NA | TRBV28
CSVVGQGSSYEQYF | NA | TRBV29-1
CASSPAQGNTEAFF | few | TRBV18